This T cell receptor (beta chain) was recorded in a study of shared clonotypes between healthy human individuals. The data were produced by immunoSEQ multiplex PCR, yet TCRdb's version contains in-frame clones alone and is incomplete. Of about 2.4 million clones in the sample, more than 85% were seen once. Sequencing was done on a sample of naive CD4+ T cells from PBMCs. Noted subset: CD45RA+ positively selected. The TCR comes from a man aged 18 to 29 in good health. Some clones in this sample may be carry-over from other donors' samples.

The CDR3 region is CASRTYDNEQFF. The DNA of the CDR3 is TGTGCCAGCAGGACCTATGACAATGAGCAGTTCTTC. The V gene is TRBV6-6, the J gene TRBJ2-1; no firm D call. The CDR3 extends over 12 amino acids. Germline-derived CDR1 and CDR2 are MNHNY and SVGAGI (reference sequence). V shed 6 bases and J shed 5 bases, with 8 bases lying between them.